This paragraph reports one TCR beta chain. Its antigen is not identified. Indicated time point: baseline, week 1 (first vaccination visit). Documented treatment: pre-vaccination baseline after standard-of-care therapy. CDR3 size: 14 residues. J was trimmed by 3 bases and V by 6 bases; bases with no gene match: 9. Germline assignment: CDR1 SGHKS and CDR2 YYEKEE (reference sequence). These data are taken from a study of a mutant IDH1 vaccine in newly diagnosed glioma. Sequencing used immunoSEQ multiplex PCR; TCRdb keeps in-frame clones, though not all of them. Of tens of thousands of clones in the sample, 86% were seen once. The study's findings and limits: 85% to 95% of patients showed vaccine-induced immune responses across multiple MHC alleles.

V gene TRBV5-5 combines with J gene TRBJ2-7; 7 bases agree with TRBD1. Sequences were derived from PBMCs, sampled from a glioma patient treated with radiotherapy, temozolomide or both. The source is a man aged 40-50 years with glioma. The CDR3 DNA is TGTGCCAGCACCCTGACAGGGAACTACTACGAGCAGTACTTC. This encodes CASTLTGNYYEQYF.